This T cell receptor beta chain appears in the sequencing data of a study of cytomegalovirus exposure and HLA in healthy donors. CDR3 length: 14 residues. V lost 7 bases and J 0 bases, leaving 12 bases between the germline ends. Germline lookup yields CDR1 MDHEN and CDR2 SYDVKM. A remark on this clone: Its antigen remains unidentified.

General study points: In an earlier analysis, most TCR beta V segments were productive about 87% or about 30% of the time. Relative to the roughly 690-donor mean, N-insertions were reportedly fewer in an Asian-associated ancestry cluster in a later analysis. In a later analysis, several top co-occurrence clusters appeared linked to parvovirus B19, influenza, CMV and Epstein-Barr virus. TCR beta V- and J-gene trimming was later associated with a missense DCLRE1C variant.

It was with 60 Vbeta and 13 Jbeta primers that the PCR ran. The method was immunoSEQ multiplex PCR; TCRdb's version includes in-frame clones alone and lacks a portion of them. The data contain some 200,000 clones, 60% to 85% of them singletons. The J gene is TRBJ1-1, the V gene TRBV28; tentative D call: TRBD1 (6 bases). Sequenced input: PBMCs. The origin of this receptor is a man in his forties in good health and CMV-seronegative. The CDR3 bases are TGTGCCAGCAATGCAGGGGTTATGAACACTGAAGCTTTCTTT. Protein sequence: CASNAGVMNTEAFF.